The 27 T cell receptor beta chains given below trace back to one sample, sequenced in a study of pediatric ulcerative colitis (dated by TCRdb to between 2018 and 2020). The protocol used for the library was the immunoSEQ multiplex PCR assay. Held by TCRdb, this immuneACCESS table contains in-frame sequences only and omits some clones. Under half of the omission traces to an unresolved V gene where checked; the cause of the rest is unknown. For this sample there are around 12,000 clones; 70% to 80% appear just once. The leading ten clones occupy 4.5% of the sample. One to two pinch biopsies were taken from the rectum for research during colonoscopy. Sequencing used gut tissue. The receptor source for this set is a boy younger than 18 who was a control in a study of pediatric ulcerative colitis.

The chain combines TRBV12-5 with TRBJ2-5; D may be TRBD2 (5 bases). CDR1 is LGHNT and CDR2 is FRNRAP in the germline V gene. Trimming took 3 bases from V and 3 from J, leaving 14 bases between them. The CDR3 length is 15 residues. CDR3 sequence reads: CASGLQLGYEETQYF. The CDR3 DNA reads TGTGCTAGTGGTTTACAACTAGGGTATGAAGAGACCCAGTACTTC.

The rearrangement links TRBV30 to TRBJ1-3; D gene unclear. V lost 5 bases, J lost 9 bases, and 23 bases lay in between. The CDR3 consists of 15 residues. The germline gives CDR1 GTSNPN, CDR2 SVGIG (reference sequence). The DNA for the CDR3 is TGTGCCTGGGGCTCCCGAGGAGGGCGGCGGTCCACCATATATTTT. Its protein product is CAWGSRGGRRSTIYF.

The chain has TRBV11-3 and TRBJ2-1; perhaps TRBD2 as D (5 bases). V was trimmed by 2 bases and J by 12 bases, leaving 23 bases between them. Germline V gene sequence: CDR1 SGHNT, CDR2 YENEEA. The CDR3 covers 16 residues. The CDR3 DNA reads TGTGCCAGCAGCTTAATTCAGCGGAGCCCGGCCCAGGTGCAGTTCTTC. Its protein product is CASSLIQRSPAQVQFF.

The chain uses TRBV10-3 and TRBJ2-4; D not resolved. This CDR3 contains 13 residues. With 4 bases removed from V and 7 bases from J, the gap between germline ends came to 11 bases. CDR1 and CDR2 (germline): ENHRY, SYGVKD. DNA of the CDR3: TGTGCCATCAGTGGGCCCGTTAGTAACATTCAGTACTTC. Protein: CAISGPVSNIQYF.

This sequence joins TRBV9 and TRBJ2-1; D call uncertain. The V gene lost 0 bases and the J gene lost 0 bases, with 10 bases spanning the gap. The CDR3 spans 16 residues. CDR1 and CDR2 (germline): SGDLS, YYNGEE. CDR3 protein: CASSVGGVSSYNEQFF. The CDR3 DNA follows: TGTGCCAGCAGCGTAGGCGGCGTGAGCTCCTACAATGAGCAGTTCTTC.

V is TRBV2 and J is TRBJ2-3; D possibly corresponds to TRBD2 (6 bases). Trimming took 0 bases from V and 6 from J, leaving 22 bases between them. CDR1 and CDR2 (germline): SNHLY, FYNNEI. This CDR3 comprises 18 residues. The CDR3 nucleotides read TGTGCCAGCAGTGAAGCGGCGGCAGGGCGGGGTGTCGTCGATACGCAGTATTTT. It translates to CASSEAAAGRGVVDTQYF.

The chain joins TRBV5-1 to TRBJ2-7; D perhaps matches TRBD2 (6 bases). The germline V gene has CDR1 SGHRS and CDR2 YFSETQ. The CDR3 has 14 amino acids. V was clipped by 0 bases and J by 3 bases, with 10 bases between them. The CDR3 here is CASSLEGLHYEQYF. Here the CDR3 DNA reads TGCGCCAGCAGCTTGGAGGGACTTCACTACGAGCAGTACTTC.

The rearrangement uses TRBV15 and TRBJ2-7; D is perhaps TRBD2 (6 bases). Trimming removed 5 bases at V and 6 bases at J, with 14 bases between. Germline values: CDR1 LNHNV, CDR2 YYDKDF (reference sequence). The CDR3 is made up of 13 amino acids. The CDR3 spells CATSRGAGTEQYF. The CDR3 bases are TGTGCCACCAGCCGAGGGGCGGGGACCGAGCAGTACTTC. The full variable domain, rest sourced from reference TRBV15 and TRBJ2-7, is DAMVIQNPRYQVTQFGKPVTLSCSQTLNHNVMYWYQQKSSQAPKLLFHYYDKDFNNEADTPDNFQSRRPNTSFCFLDIRSPGLGDTAMYLCATSRGAGTEQYFGPGTRLTVT.

J is TRBJ2-3 and V is TRBV7-2; possibly TRBD1 or TRBD2 for D (6 bases each). The germline V and J ends were trimmed by 5 bases and 6 bases, with 9 bases remaining between them. CDR1 and CDR2 (germline): SGHTA, FQGNSA. The CDR3 is 12 residues long. CDR3 in DNA: TGTGCCAGCAGCCGAGGGGGGGATACGCAGTATTTT. It translates to CASSRGGDTQYF. The variable domain in full, with the rest retrieved from reference TRBV7-2 and TRBJ2-3, is GAGVSQSPSNKVTEKGKDVELRCDPISGHTALYWYRQSLGQGLEFLIYFQGNSAPDKSGLPSDRFSAERTGGSVSTLTIQRTQQEDSAVYLCASSRGGDTQYFGPGTRLTVL.

The chain has TRBV6-5 and TRBJ2-7, with D tentatively TRBD1 (6 bases). The germline gives CDR1 MNHEY, CDR2 SVGAGI. V dropped 4 bases and J dropped 5 bases, with 12 bases sitting between them. This CDR3 has 13 residues. CDR3 nucleotide sequence: TGTGCCAGCAGTTTAACCCACAGGGACGAGCAGTACTTC. Protein: CASSLTHRDEQYF.

CDR3: CASSWSSGANVLTF. Written as DNA, the CDR3 is TGTGCCAGCAGCTGGTCGTCTGGGGCCAACGTCCTGACTTTC. The chain carries TRBV7-8 and TRBJ2-6; unclear D gene. Trimming stripped 4 bases from V and 1 base from J, with 5 bases between. The CDR3 runs to 14 residues. Germline CDR1 is SGHVS and CDR2 is FQNEAQ.

V and J are TRBV4-1 and TRBJ1-4; the match to TRBD1 covers 7 bases. This CDR3 is built from 15 residues. V was clipped by 4 bases and J by 7 bases; unmatched bases: 9. The V gene's germline CDR1 is MGHRA and CDR2 YSYEKL. For the CDR3, the DNA is TGCGCCAGCAGCCGTCGACAGGGCTGGAGTGAAAAACTGTTTTTT. It is translated as CASSRRQGWSEKLFF.

This clone was seen more than once but under ten times. The chain has TRBV7-2 and TRBJ1-2; D is uncertain. Germline V gene lookup returns CDR1 SGHTA and CDR2 FQGNSA. The ends were cut back, 5 bases at V and 7 bases at J, with 14 bases in the middle. The CDR3 covers 13 residues. CDR3 residues: CASSPEPGFGYTF. CDR3 bases: TGTGCCAGCAGCCCAGAACCTGGATTTGGCTACACCTTC. The full variable domain, its missing parts supplied by reference TRBV7-2 and TRBJ1-2, is GAGVSQSPSNKVTEKGKDVELRCDPISGHTALYWYRQSLGQGLEFLIYFQGNSAPDKSGLPSDRFSAERTGGSVSTLTIQRTQQEDSAVYLCASSPEPGFGYTFGSGTRLTVV.

V usage is TRBV5-1 and J usage is TRBJ2-3; 11 bases agree with TRBD2. The germline V gene encodes CDR1 SGHRS and CDR2 YFSETQ. This CDR3 has 18 amino acids. Trimming took 3 bases from V and 0 from J; bases not matched to a gene: 9. The CDR3 DNA sequence: TGCGCCAGCAGCTATAATATAGCGGGAGGGACTAGCACAGATACGCAGTATTTT. This encodes CASSYNIAGGTSTDTQYF. The full variable domain, in which reference TRBV5-1 and TRBJ2-3 provide the parts outside the CDR3, is KAGVTQTPRYLIKTRGQQVTLSCSPISGHRSVSWYQQTPGQGLQFLFEYFSETQRNKGNFPGRFSGRQFSNSRSEMNVSTLELGDSALYLCASSYNIAGGTSTDTQYFGPGTRLTVL.

The chain carries TRBV6-6 and TRBJ2-3; possible D gene TRBD1, 7 bases. V was trimmed by 10 bases and J by 1 base, leaving 15 bases between them. Germline V gene data show CDR1 as MNHNY and CDR2 as SVGAGI (reference sequence). The CDR3 consists of 14 residues. The CDR3 DNA reads TGTGCCATCAAGGGGGCTAGCGGCACAGATACGCAGTATTTT. This translates into CAIKGASGTDTQYF.

This clone is labeled medium-sized. The rearrangement links TRBV5-4 to TRBJ1-1; D might be TRBD1 (5 bases). CDR1 and CDR2 from the germline V gene are SGHNT and YYREEE (reference sequence). CDR3 length: 12 amino acids. Trimming pared 5 bases from V and 2 bases from J, leaving 7 bases between. The DNA of the CDR3 is TGTGCCAGCAGAGGGGAAAACACTGAAGCTTTCTTT. Its protein is CASRGENTEAFF.

The CDR3 region has the DNA TGTGCCAGTAGTACCCACCCACAGGGCGGTAGCAATCAGCCCCAGCATTTT. Its protein product is CASSTHPQGGSNQPQHF. The chain couples TRBV19 to TRBJ1-5; D is perhaps TRBD1 (6 bases). Looked up from germline, CDR1 is LNHDA and CDR2 is SQIVND (reference sequence). The CDR3 is made up of 17 amino acids. Trimming removed 4 bases at V and 0 bases at J, with 16 bases between. Complete variable domain (other parts from reference TRBV19 and TRBJ1-5): DGGITQSPKYLFRKEGQNVTLSCEQNLNHDAMYWYRQDPGQGLRLIYYSQIVNDFQKGDIAEGYSVSREKKESFPLTVTSAQKNPTAFYLCASSTHPQGGSNQPQHFGDGTRLSIL.

The chain is built from TRBV5-1 and TRBJ2-1; the D is unclear. The ends were cut back, 7 bases at V and 6 bases at J, with 8 bases in the middle. The CDR3 has 11 residues. From germline, CDR1 is SGHRS and CDR2 YFSETQ. CDR3 sequence reads: CASFVSNEQFF. CDR3 DNA: TGCGCCAGCTTCGTTTCCAATGAGCAGTTCTTC.

V gene TRBV4-1 combines with J gene TRBJ1-1; the D is unclear. V shed 0 bases and J shed 4 bases, with 9 bases lying between them. This CDR3 comprises 14 residues. Germline V lookup: CDR1 MGHRA, CDR2 YSYEKL. CDR3 amino acids: CASSQDVYGTEAFF. In DNA, the CDR3 is TGCGCCAGCAGCCAAGATGTTTATGGCACTGAAGCTTTCTTT.

A word on this clone: A read error may produce the germline difference seen at one junction end. The genes are TRBV7-7 and TRBJ1-4, with TRBD1 identical over 9 bases. Germline-derived CDR1 and CDR2 are SSHAT and FNYEAQ (reference sequence). The CDR3 is 15 amino acids. In nucleotides, the CDR3 is TGTGCTAGCAGCAAGGGACAGGGCCTTAATGAAAAACTGTTTTTT. Its translation: CASSKGQGLNEKLFF.

The J gene is TRBJ1-1, the V gene TRBV7-2; tentative D call: TRBD1 (5 bases). Germline assignment: CDR1 SGHTA and CDR2 FQGNSA. The V end lost 4 bases, the J end lost 5 bases, and 14 bases lay between the germline ends. The CDR3 consists of 14 residues. The CDR3 protein is CASSSRLDITEAFF. The CDR3 DNA follows: TGTGCCAGCAGCTCCCGACTGGACATAACTGAAGCTTTCTTT.

This clone was detected once. Distinct nucleotide sequences in the sample also encode this CDR3. V and J are TRBV18 and TRBJ2-3; D uncertain. Germline CDR1 is KGHSH and CDR2 is LQKENI. The ends were cut back, 0 bases at V and 0 bases at J, with 1 base in the middle. The CDR3 extends over 13 amino acids. CDR3 nucleotide sequence: TGTGCCAGCTCACCACCTAGCACAGATACGCAGTATTTT. It yields the protein CASSPPSTDTQYF.

The chain combines TRBV15 with TRBJ2-1; D call uncertain. The ends were cut back, 0 bases at V and 8 bases at J, with 5 bases in the middle. The germline CDR1 and CDR2 sequences are LNHNV and YYDKDF (reference sequence). The CDR3 extends over 12 amino acids. This chain's CDR3 is CATSRDRDEQFF. The CDR3 nucleotides read TGTGCCACCAGCAGAGATCGGGATGAGCAGTTCTTC.

The rearrangement links TRBV28 to TRBJ1-1; 8 positions agree with TRBD1. The CDR3 totals 13 residues. J gave up 11 bases and V 3 bases, and 8 bases lay outside the gene matches. Per germline, CDR1 MDHEN and CDR2 SYDVKM. The CDR3 bases are TGTGCCAGCAGTTTGGTGGGCAGGGGGCGTGCTTTCTTT. This gives the protein CASSLVGRGRAFF.

The chain recombines TRBV30 with TRBJ1-3, with 10 bases lining up with TRBD1. V was pared by 3 bases and J by 2 bases, with 7 bases of the junction left unmatched. This CDR3 contains 16 residues. Germline V gene lookup returns CDR1 GTSNPN and CDR2 SVGIG (reference sequence). The CDR3 DNA reads TGTGCCTGGAGGGACCGGGACAGGGGTACTGGAAACACCATATATTTT. Amino acids: CAWRDRDRGTGNTIYF.

The chain is built from TRBV29-1 and TRBJ2-3; 10 nucleotides line up with TRBD2. From germline, CDR1 is SQVTM and CDR2 ANQGSEA. Trimming cost V 3 bases and J 0 bases; bases outside gene matches: 9. CDR3 size: 17 residues. CDR3 protein: CSVEGSVTSGSTDTQYF. The CDR3 nucleotides read TGCAGCGTTGAGGGTTCGGTGACTAGCGGGAGCACAGATACGCAGTATTTT.

The rearrangement joins TRBV7-9 to TRBJ2-2; D is unclear. Per germline, CDR1 SEHNR and CDR2 FQNEAQ (reference sequence). CDR3 length: 11 residues. V was cut by 9 bases and J by 2 bases, with 4 bases left in between. CDR3 sequence reads: CASHNTGELFF. The DNA of the CDR3 is TGTGCCAGTCATAACACCGGGGAGCTGTTTTTT.